A single sample gave rise to the 19 T cell receptor beta chains below, sequenced in a study of T-cell memory formation after mild COVID-19. TCRdb used MiXCR to reprocess the 5' RACE reads, holding one entry per CDR3 protein. The sample has 150,000 to 200,000 distinct CDR3 sequences; 10% to 15% are singletons. Sequencing was carried out using PBMCs or a T cell subset sorted from them (not recorded which). These receptors all come from a man aged 18 to 29 who had mild COVID-19 (a few samples of this study predate the infection). Cell type and time point are not known.

V usage is TRBV12-3 or TRBV12-4 and J usage is TRBJ2-1; D gene uncertain. V was pared by 3 bases and J by 6 bases, with 3 bases between. This CDR3 is 11 amino acids long. The CDR3 sequence: CASSFVNEQFF. CDR3 nucleotides: TGTGCCAGCAGTTTTGTCAATGAGCAGTTCTTC.

In its sample, this clonotype was seen a few times. The rearrangement joins TRBV7-9 to TRBJ2-1, with 9 bases identical to TRBD1. This CDR3 has 16 residues. Germline V gene lookup returns CDR1 SEHNR and CDR2 FQNEAQ (reference sequence). J lost 5 bases, V lost 2 bases, and 7 bases had no gene match. The CDR3 nucleotides are TGTGCCAGCAGCTTATCGGAGGGACAGGGAAACAATGAGCAGTTCTTC. Translated, it gives CASSLSEGQGNNEQFF.

The chain couples TRBV4-1 to TRBJ2-5; D is undetermined. The CDR3 has 13 residues. Germline CDR1 is MGHRA and CDR2 is YSYEKL. Trimming took off 1 base at V and 5 bases at J, with 8 bases between the two ends. This CDR3 reads CASSQALPETQYF. The CDR3, as DNA: TGCGCCAGCAGCCAAGCCCTCCCGGAGACCCAGTACTTC.

This clonotype was counted a few times. The V call is TRBV6-5, the J call TRBJ2-1; 7 nucleotides agree with TRBD1. There are 14 residues in the CDR3. The germline CDR1 and CDR2 sequences are MNHEY and SVGAGI. Unmatched junction bases numbered 13, after V lost 8 bases and J lost 9 bases. The CDR3 loop is CASRSWTGKSEQFF. The CDR3 DNA reads TGTGCCAGCCGGTCGTGGACAGGTAAAAGTGAGCAGTTCTTC.

This clonotype was counted a few times. V is TRBV7-2 and J is TRBJ2-3, with a possible D match to TRBD2 (5 bases). The V end was cut by 3 bases, the J end by 1 base, with 8 bases between. Germline CDR1 SGHTA, CDR2 FQGNSA. This CDR3 is built from 14 residues. CDR3 in amino acids: CASSFKAGTDTQYF. As DNA, the CDR3 is TGTGCCAGCAGCTTCAAAGCGGGCACAGATACGCAGTATTTT.

This clonotype came up a few times. The chain couples TRBV4-2 to TRBJ2-3; weak D call: TRBD2 (5 bases). Germline lookup yields CDR1 LGHNA and CDR2 YNFKEQ. The CDR3 totals 14 residues. With 1 base removed from V and 5 bases from J, the gap between germline ends came to 10 bases. In DNA form, the CDR3 reads TGTGCCAGCAGCCAAGTCGGGGTTGGAGATACGCAGTATTTT. It yields the protein CASSQVGVGDTQYF.

This rearrangement joins TRBV7-8 to TRBJ2-7, with D possibly matching TRBD1 (6 bases). V shed 1 base and J shed 6 bases, with 16 bases lying between them. The CDR3 runs 15 residues. Looked up from germline, CDR1 is SGHVS and CDR2 is FQNEAQ. In DNA form, the CDR3 reads TGTGCCAGCAGCTTAGTGGCAGGGGTTTTTCTCGAGCAGTACTTC. Protein sequence: CASSLVAGVFLEQYF. The full variable domain, in which reference TRBV7-8 and TRBJ2-7 provide the parts outside the CDR3, is GAGVSQSPRYKVAKRGQDVALRCDPISGHVSLFWYQQALGQGPEFLTYFQNEAQLDKSGLPSDRFFAERPEGSVSTLKIQRTQQEDSAVYLCASSLVAGVFLEQYFGPGTRLTVT.

This clonotype has ten or more counts. The rearrangement joins TRBV28 to TRBJ2-7, with D hard to call. Per the germline V gene, CDR1 is MDHEN and CDR2 is SYDVKM. Trimming left V 5 bases short and J 4 bases short, with 21 bases between. The CDR3 covers 16 residues. CDR3 in amino acids: CASSTTPKVSGYEQYV. The CDR3 bases are TGTGCCAGCAGTACCACCCCGAAAGTGTCGGGTTACGAGCAGTACGTC.

At least ten counts were recorded for this clonotype. The V and J genes are TRBV7-9 and TRBJ1-4; possible D gene TRBD1, 5 bases. CDR1 and CDR2 from the germline V gene are SEHNR and FQNEAQ (reference sequence). This CDR3 region has 16 residues. Trimming cost V 3 bases and J 2 bases, with 13 bases left between them. The CDR3 spells CASSFGGSGTNEKLFF. CDR3 in DNA: TGTGCCAGCAGCTTCGGTGGTTCAGGGACTAATGAAAAACTGTTTTTT. Based on the CDR3 plus reference TRBV7-9 and TRBJ1-4, the full variable domain is DTGVSQNPRHKITKRGQNVTFRCDPISEHNRLYWYRQTLGQGPEFLTYFQNEAQLEKSRLLSDRFSAERPKGSFSTLEIQRTEQGDSAMYLCASSFGGSGTNEKLFFGSGTQLSVL.

This clonotype occurred a few times. The chain's CDR3 is CASSQVTSTDTQYF. CDR3 nucleotide sequence: TGCGCCAGCAGCCAAGTAACCAGCACAGATACGCAGTATTTT. This chain joins TRBV4-3 and TRBJ2-3; D remains unclear. V was shortened by 1 base and J by 0 bases, with 5 bases between the two germline ends. CDR3 length: 14 residues. Germline V gene data show CDR1 as LGHNA and CDR2 as YSLEER.

This clonotype was picked up a small number of times. The J gene is TRBJ1-2, the V gene TRBV19; D is possibly TRBD1 (6 bases). The CDR3 is made up of 13 amino acids. V lost 3 bases and J lost 4, with 9 bases in between. CDR1 and CDR2 from the germline V gene are LNHDA and SQIVND (reference sequence). Here the CDR3 DNA reads TGTGCCAGTAGTATCGGAGGGGGCTATGGCTACACCTTC. Translation: CASSIGGGYGYTF.

The chain recombines TRBV3-1 with TRBJ2-6; the D gene could be TRBD1 or TRBD2 (5 bases each). CDR1 and CDR2 from the germline V gene are LGHDT and YNNKEL (reference sequence). V dropped 4 bases and J dropped 1 base, with 5 bases sitting between them. The CDR3 length is 14 residues. Written as DNA, the CDR3 is TGTGCCAGCAGCCGGGGGTCTGGGGCCAACGTCCTGACTTTC. As protein: CASSRGSGANVLTF.

In DNA, the CDR3 is TGCAGTGCTAGCTTTGGGGGGAACTATGGCTACACCTTC. This sequence encodes CSASFGGNYGYTF. The J gene is TRBJ1-2, the V gene TRBV20-1; tentative D call: TRBD1 (5 bases). V gave up 3 bases and J gave up 2 bases, with 10 bases separating them. The CDR3 length is 13 residues. Per germline, CDR1 DFQATT and CDR2 SNEGSKA (reference sequence).

V is TRBV7-2 and J is TRBJ2-3; TRBD2 aligns across 10 bases. The V gene end was trimmed by 5 bases and the J gene end by 0 bases; junction bases not matched to a gene: 5. Per the germline V gene, CDR1 is SGHTA and CDR2 is FQGNSA. This CDR3 is 16 amino acids long. In DNA form, the CDR3 reads TGTGCCAGCAGCCGCCGGACTAGCGGAAGCACAGATACGCAGTATTTT. Its translation is CASSRRTSGSTDTQYF.

This chain uses TRBV5-1 with TRBJ2-7, with 9 bases identical to TRBD1. Trimming took 7 bases from V and 4 from J; bases not matched to a gene: 3. CDR3 size: 12 residues. Germline V CDR1 and CDR2: SGHRS, YFSETQ. The CDR3 region is CASRDREYEQYF. The CDR3 DNA follows: TGCGCCAGCCGGGACAGGGAATACGAGCAGTACTTC.

The chain is built from TRBV28 and TRBJ2-7; TRBD2 matches 11 bases. The V gene end was trimmed by 7 bases and the J gene end by 3 bases; junction bases not matched to a gene: 5. Germline-derived CDR1 and CDR2 are MDHEN and SYDVKM. CDR3 length: 14 residues. The CDR3 protein is CASTRTSGGYEQYV. Written as DNA, the CDR3 is TGTGCCAGCACTCGAACTAGCGGGGGCTACGAGCAGTACGTC.

This clonotype was detected only a few times. This sequence joins TRBV7-8 and TRBJ2-2, with a possible D match to TRBD1 (5 bases). V shed 1 base and J shed 1 base, with 13 bases lying between them. The CDR3 extends over 17 amino acids. Germline values: CDR1 SGHVS, CDR2 FQNEAQ. The CDR3 spells CASSLVRRTKNTGELFF. The CDR3 nucleotides read TGTGCCAGCAGCTTAGTTCGTCGGACAAAGAACACCGGGGAGCTGTTTTTT.

This clonotype was found many times. For the CDR3, the DNA is TGTGCCAGCAGCTCCCGGACGGAGTACGAGCAGTACTTC. This encodes CASSSRTEYEQYF. The chain joins TRBV11-2 to TRBJ2-7; no clear D. Germline lookup yields CDR1 SGHAT and CDR2 FQNNGV. The CDR3 totals 13 residues. With 4 bases removed from V and 4 bases from J, the gap between germline ends came to 11 bases.

The chain joins TRBV6-2 or TRBV6-3 to TRBJ2-7; 12 bases are a match to TRBD2. This CDR3 region has 14 residues. The J segment lost 4 bases and the V segment lost 5 bases, leaving 3 bases of the junction unmatched. Germline V gene sequence: CDR1 MNHEY, CDR2 SVGEGT. The CDR3 bases are TGTGCCAGCAGTCGTACTAGCGGGGGGTACGAGCAGTACGTC. Protein: CASSRTSGGYEQYV.